Listed below are T cell receptor beta chains from one sample, sequenced in a study of blood T cell repertoires in COVID-19. Produced via immunoSEQ multiplex PCR; TCRdb's table is partial and in-frame only. Of over 85,000 clones in the sample, 65% to 90% were seen once. Specimen: peripheral blood. These receptors originate from a man aged 55 to 70 with acute or convalescent COVID-19. The CDR3 runs from the conserved cysteine through the conserved F or W. A D gene is named only where the DNA matches it firmly. Some rows have no size entry. The others give once, few or many, or a class for an expanded clone.

TRBJ1-2,TRBV6-5,.,TRBD1,TGTGCCAGCAGTTATTCATTGGGACAGGGGTTCTATGGCTACACCTTC,CASSYSLGQGFYGYTF
TRBJ2-7,TRBV9,.,TRBD1,TGTGCCAGCAGCGTAGAACAGGGGGCAACCTACGAGCAGTACTTC,CASSVEQGATYEQYF
TRBJ1-1,TRBV10-2,.,TRBD1,TGCGCCAGCAGAGTCCATGGACAGGGTGGATCTGAAGCTTTCTTT,CASRVHGQGGSEAFF
TRBJ1-5,TRBV9,.,.,TGTGCCAGCAGCGTAGGATCTACTAATCAGCCCCAGCATTTT,CASSVGSTNQPQHF
TRBJ2-5,TRBV19,once,TRBD1,TGTGCCAGTAGTCCCAGGGGACAGCAAGAGACCCAGTACTTC,CASSPRGQQETQYF
TRBJ2-7,TRBV5-1,.,TRBD2,TGCGCCAGCAGCCTTGGGGGAGGGAGCTCCTACGAGCAGTACTTC,CASSLGGGSSYEQYF
TRBJ1-2,TRBV5-6,once,.,TGTGCCAGCAGCTTGGCAGGACAGCCCTATGGCTACACCTTC,CASSLAGQPYGYTF
TRBJ2-7,TRBV7-6,once,.,TGTGCCAGCAGCTCGGCGAGCGGACCTGGCGGCGAGCAGTACTTC,CASSSASGPGGEQYF
TRBJ2-1,TRBV9,.,TRBD2,TGTGCCAGCAGTATAGCGGGAGAGGGCAATGAGCAGTTCTTC,CASSIAGEGNEQFF
TRBJ2-7,TRBV2,.,TRBD2,TGTGCCAGCAGCTCCTCCGGCGGGGGCTACGAGCAGTACTTC,CASSSSGGGYEQYF
TRBJ1-2,TRBV27,.,.,TGTGCCAGCAGTTCCTGGGCTGTAGATGGCTACACCTTC,CASSSWAVDGYTF
TRBJ2-1,TRBV6-2/TRBV6-3,.,.,TGTGCCAGCAGTTACTCGCTCAAGGCGAGCGGAGGATACAATGAGCAGTTCTTC,CASSYSLKASGGYNEQFF
TRBJ2-6,TRBV6-1,.,.,TGTGCCAGCAGTGATCAGGGCCCGAGCTCTGGGGCCAACGTCCTGACTTTC,CASSDQGPSSGANVLTF
TRBJ1-2,TRBV12-3/TRBV12-4,.,TRBD1,TGTGCCAGCAGTTCGGGACAGGGGGATGGCTACACCTTC,CASSSGQGDGYTF
TRBJ2-3,TRBV9,.,TRBD2,TGTGCCAGCAGCCCTACCAGGACTAGCGGGGGGCACACAGATACGCAGTATTTT,CASSPTRTSGGHTDTQYF